This entry lists 23 T cell receptor beta chains sequenced from one sample in a study of blood T cell repertoires in COVID-19. The repertoire was sequenced with immunoSEQ multiplex PCR; TCRdb's copy has only in-frame clones and lacks some. The profile shows roughly 120,000 clones, more than 75% of them singletons. Sequencing was carried out using peripheral blood. Source of these receptors: a man aged 45-65 years with active COVID-19.

The chain has TRBV19 and TRBJ2-1, with D maybe TRBD2 (5 bases). The CDR3 extends over 15 amino acids. Germline assignment: CDR1 LNHDA and CDR2 SQIVND (reference sequence). V lost 5 bases, J lost 9 bases, and 20 bases lay in between. DNA for the CDR3: TGTGCCAGTAGTCTTAGTGGACGATCACGGGGTGAGCAGTTCTTC. Encoded protein: CASSLSGRSRGEQFF.

The V call is TRBV11-2, the J call TRBJ2-5; TRBD2 might be the D (5 bases). Between the trimmed V and J ends, which lost 1 base and 4 bases, there was a span of 13 bases. Germline CDR1 is SGHAT and CDR2 is FQNNGV. The CDR3 has 15 amino acids. CDR3 in DNA: TGTGCCAGCAGCTTAGTTGGTGGGAGAGGAGAGACCCAGTACTTC. Translation gives CASSLVGGRGETQYF.

J is TRBJ1-1 and V is TRBV5-1; TRBD1 matches at 9 bases. V was clipped by 3 bases and J by 4 bases; unmatched bases: 7. This CDR3 comprises 15 residues. Germline CDR1 is SGHRS and CDR2 is YFSETQ. The CDR3 DNA follows: TGCGCCAGCAGCTCGGGGACAGGGTTGAGCACTGAAGCTTTCTTT. Protein product: CASSSGTGLSTEAFF.

V usage is TRBV2 and J usage is TRBJ2-1, with D maybe TRBD2 (5 bases). V lost 2 bases, J lost 3 bases, and 11 bases lay in between. CDR1 and CDR2 (germline): SNHLY, FYNNEI. CDR3 length: 15 amino acids. The CDR3 region has the DNA TGTGCCAGCAGTGAACCGAGCGGATACTACAATGAGCAGTTCTTC. This codes for CASSEPSGYYNEQFF.

This clone came up once. V and J are TRBV6-6 and TRBJ2-3; 9 bases agree with TRBD2. CDR3 length: 17 amino acids. CDR1 is MNHNY, CDR2 SVGAGI, per germline (reference sequence). The V segment lost 5 bases and the J segment 3 bases; nucleotides outside the gene matches: 12. Here the CDR3 DNA reads TGTGCCAGCAGTCCCCCGGCGGGCGGGGGGGGGACAGATACGCAGTATTTT. As protein: CASSPPAGGGGTDTQYF.

The rearrangement uses TRBV6-5 and TRBJ2-7; 7 bases line up with TRBD2. V lost 6 bases, J lost 2 bases, and 10 bases stayed unmatched. Germline V gives CDR1 MNHEY, CDR2 SVGAGI. CDR3 size: 15 residues. CDR3 protein: CASRAWASGPYEQYV. In nucleotides, the CDR3 is TGTGCCAGCAGGGCCTGGGCTAGCGGACCCTACGAGCAGTACGTC.

The chain combines TRBV9 with TRBJ2-3, with 9 nucleotides matching TRBD2. Looked up from germline, CDR1 is SGDLS and CDR2 is YYNGEE. With 3 bases clipped from V and 4 bases from J, the junction kept 6 bases outside the gene matches. CDR3 length: 15 residues. The CDR3 loop is CASSAGLARADTQYF. The CDR3 DNA reads as TGTGCCAGCAGCGCGGGACTAGCTAGGGCAGATACGCAGTATTTT.

The chain is built from TRBV6-4 and TRBJ1-5, with 7 bases lining up with TRBD1. Germline CDR1 reads MRHNA; CDR2 reads SNTAGT. Losses at the gene ends were 5 bases for V and 7 bases for J; bases not matched to a gene: 8. This CDR3 has 14 amino acids. CDR3 sequence reads: CASSPGQSIQPQHF. The CDR3 DNA reads TGTGCCAGCAGTCCGGGACAGAGTATCCAGCCCCAGCATTTT.

J is TRBJ1-1 and V is TRBV21-1; the table gives TRBD1 as D, unverified against the DNA. TRBV21-1 has pseudogene status. This CDR3 spans 17 amino acids. The CDR3 region is CASSNGGRGFTGTEAFF. CDR3 coding DNA: TGTGCCAGCAGCAATGGGGGCAGGGGGTTTACGGGCACTGAAGCTTTCTTT.

The chain carries TRBV7-9 and TRBJ2-3, with TRBD2 matching 8 bases. Germline V gene sequence: CDR1 SEHNR, CDR2 FQNEAQ (reference sequence). Trimming cost V 5 bases and J 5 bases; bases outside gene matches: 9. CDR3 length equals 15 residues. As DNA, the CDR3 is TGTGCCAGCAGCATTAGCGGGCGGGAGGTAGATACGCAGTATTTT. Translated: CASSISGREVDTQYF.

The chain is built from TRBV5-5 and TRBJ1-2; no clear D. V was shortened by 0 bases and J by 7 bases, with 10 bases between the two germline ends. CDR1 is SGHKS and CDR2 is YYEKEE in the germline V gene (reference sequence). This CDR3 is built from 13 residues. For the CDR3, the DNA is TGTGCCAGCAGCTTGGCCGGTATTTCTGGCTACACCTTC. Translating it yields CASSLAGISGYTF.

V and J are TRBV11-2 and TRBJ2-3; the match to TRBD1 covers 10 bases. CDR3 length: 17 amino acids. Germline trimming cut 3 bases from V and 0 bases from J; bases unmatched to any gene: 6. Germline CDR1 is SGHAT and CDR2 is FQNNGV. CDR3 nucleotide sequence: TGTGCCAGCAGCTTGACGACAGGGGGCTCTAGCACAGATACGCAGTATTTT. Translation: CASSLTTGGSSTDTQYF.

The chain couples TRBV7-9 to TRBJ1-2, with 8 bases matching TRBD1. Germline V gene lookup returns CDR1 SEHNR and CDR2 FQNEAQ (reference sequence). V was pared by 6 bases and J by 2 bases, with 5 bases of the junction left unmatched. The CDR3 contains 14 residues. This CDR3 reads CASRLGQANYGYTF. CDR3 sequence (DNA): TGTGCCAGCAGGCTGGGACAGGCGAACTATGGCTACACCTTC.

There are a few counts of this clone. The CDR3 nucleotides read TGTGCCAGCAGTCCGGGACAGGGAGTAACCTTC. Amino acids: CASSPGQGVTF. The genes are TRBV6-5 and TRBJ1-2; 9 bases are shared with TRBD1. Per germline, CDR1 MNHEY and CDR2 SVGAGI. Trimming took 5 bases from V and 14 from J; bases not matched to a gene: 6. This CDR3 is built from 11 residues.

The chain combines TRBV6-4 with TRBJ1-6; D uncertain. This CDR3 has 13 amino acids. The germline gives CDR1 MRHNA, CDR2 SNTAGT. Trimming took off 6 bases at V and 3 bases at J, with 6 bases between the two ends. DNA of the CDR3: TGTGCCAGCAGGCGCGACTATAATTCACCCCTCCACTTT. Translated: CASRRDYNSPLHF.

A single count supports this clone. The V gene is TRBV19, the J gene TRBJ1-3, with 10 bases matching TRBD1. This CDR3 is 16 amino acids long. Germline V CDR1 and CDR2: LNHDA, SQIVND (reference sequence). J gave up 5 bases and V 0 bases, and 4 bases lay outside the gene matches. In nucleotides, the CDR3 is TGTGCCAGTAGTATAGACGGGACAGGGGCTCGAAACACCATATATTTT. It codes for CASSIDGTGARNTIYF.

This clone was found once. The V gene is TRBV12-3 or TRBV12-4, the J gene TRBJ1-2; D might be TRBD1 (6 bases). The length of the CDR3 is 13 residues. V lost 5 bases and J lost 3, with 10 bases in between. The DNA for the CDR3 is TGTGCCAGCAGTCCGACAGGCGACTATGGCTACACCTTC. Protein: CASSPTGDYGYTF.

The rearrangement joins TRBV19 to TRBJ2-5, with D possibly TRBD1 on 6 matching bases. This CDR3 is built from 14 residues. Germline CDR1 is LNHDA and CDR2 is SQIVND (reference sequence). V was clipped by 4 bases and J by 2 bases, with 11 bases between them. The DNA of the CDR3 is TGTGCCAGTAGTACCAAGGACAGTCAAGAGACCCAGTACTTC. It is translated as CASSTKDSQETQYF.

The CDR3 region has the DNA TGTGCCAGCAGCCGAGGACAGAGTAACTATGGCTACACCTTC. Its protein is CASSRGQSNYGYTF. The genes are TRBV9 and TRBJ1-2; D is perhaps TRBD1 (6 bases). Germline CDR1 is SGDLS and CDR2 is YYNGEE. This CDR3 has 14 amino acids. Trimming removed 4 bases from V and 1 base from J, with 11 bases in between.

The chain uses TRBV30 and TRBJ2-2, with 9 bases lining up with TRBD2. This CDR3 is built from 14 residues. Looked up from germline, CDR1 is GTSNPN and CDR2 is SVGIG (reference sequence). The junction had 1 base not matched to a gene; V was cut back by 4 bases and J by 1 base. The CDR3 protein is CAWTSGVNTGELFF. The CDR3 DNA is TGTGCCTGGACTAGCGGGGTGAACACCGGGGAGCTGTTTTTT.

The chain links TRBV4-1 to TRBJ1-1; D possibly corresponds to TRBD1 (5 bases). The CDR3 totals 14 residues. Trimming removed 0 bases at V and 4 bases at J, with 9 bases between. Germline V gene lookup returns CDR1 MGHRA and CDR2 YSYEKL. The CDR3, as DNA: TGCGCCAGCAGCCAAGATATCAGGGTCACTGAAGCTTTCTTT. Amino acid sequence: CASSQDIRVTEAFF.

The chain joins TRBV7-9 to TRBJ2-7; 8 bases are a match to TRBD1. V gave up 5 bases and J gave up 5 bases; unmatched junction bases: 2. CDR3 length: 12 amino acids. Germline lookup yields CDR1 SEHNR and CDR2 FQNEAQ (reference sequence). CDR3 DNA: TGTGCCAGCAGCCGACAGGGGAACGAGCAGTACGTC. This translates into CASSRQGNEQYV.

The rearrangement uses TRBV27 and TRBJ2-1, with 7 positions matching TRBD1. With 5 bases clipped from V and 6 bases from J, the junction kept 7 bases outside the gene matches. This CDR3 has 14 amino acids. Germline assignment: CDR1 MNHEY and CDR2 SMNVEV (reference sequence). CDR3: CASSHRQGGNEQFF. The CDR3 coding sequence is TGTGCCAGCAGTCACAGACAGGGTGGCAATGAGCAGTTCTTC.